Presented here are 10 T cell receptor beta chains from one specimen sequenced in a study of blood T cell repertoires in COVID-19 (dated by TCRdb to 2018 to 2020). The library was produced with the immunoSEQ multiplex PCR assay. The table comes from immuneACCESS by way of TCRdb, which keeps in-frame sequences with V and J called. Part of the clones is missing from these tables; in studies checked, under half for an unresolved V gene and the rest for unknown reasons. The sample records 210,000 or so clones, approximately 80% of which are singletons. The biggest ten clones account for 15% to 20% of the sample. Material: peripheral blood. The source of these receptors is a human donor in a cohort sampled during active COVID-19.

Only one count was recorded for this clone. The chain has TRBV11-2 and TRBJ2-7; D remains ambiguous. V gave up 5 bases and J gave up 2 bases, with 13 bases separating them. This CDR3 is built from 14 residues. In germline, CDR1 is SGHAT, CDR2 FQNNGV. CDR3 protein: CASSRPIRPYEQYV. The CDR3 DNA reads as TGTGCCAGCAGCCGCCCTATTCGCCCCTACGAGCAGTACGTC.

The CDR3 coding sequence is TGCGCCAGTGGGAACGCGGTGGGGGCGACCTACGAGCAGTACTTC. Translated: CASGNAVGATYEQYF. V usage is TRBV5-1 and J usage is TRBJ2-7; tentatively, D is TRBD1 (6 bases). The CDR3 contains 15 residues. Germline V gene sequence: CDR1 SGHRS, CDR2 YFSETQ. Deletions cut 8 bases from V and 2 bases from J, with 20 bases between. The variable domain in full, completed from reference TRBV5-1 and TRBJ2-7, reads KAGVTQTPRYLIKTRGQQVTLSCSPISGHRSVSWYQQTPGQGLQFLFEYFSETQRNKGNFPGRFSGRQFSNSRSEMNVSTLELGDSALYLCASGNAVGATYEQYFGPGTRLTVT.

This chain uses TRBV7-8 with TRBJ1-1; D may be TRBD1 (6 bases). CDR1 and CDR2 from the germline V gene are SGHVS and FQNEAQ. V was trimmed by 3 bases and J by 2 bases, leaving 19 bases between them. This CDR3 is 17 amino acids long. CDR3 protein: CASSLAGVGQLNTEAFF. The CDR3 bases are TGTGCCAGCAGCTTGGCGGGGGTTGGACAGCTAAACACTGAAGCTTTCTTT.

V gene TRBV3-1 (or the pseudogene TRBV3-2) combines with J gene TRBJ1-2; 7 nucleotides align to TRBD1. V lost 5 bases, J lost 4 bases, and 10 bases stayed unmatched. The CDR3 totals 15 residues. From germline, CDR1 is LGHDT and CDR2 YNNKEL (reference sequence). CDR3 amino acids: CASSNRRGHGYGYTF. In nucleotides, the CDR3 is TGTGCCAGCAGCAACCGGAGGGGGCATGGCTATGGCTACACCTTC.

This clone was seen more than once but under ten times. V usage is TRBV7-8 and J usage is TRBJ2-2; D is unclear. This CDR3 spans 15 amino acids. Germline values: CDR1 SGHVS, CDR2 FQNEAQ. V lost 3 bases and J 4 bases, leaving 12 bases between the germline ends. This CDR3 is CASSLAEVTTGELFF. The CDR3 DNA sequence: TGTGCCAGCAGCTTGGCGGAAGTTACCACCGGGGAGCTGTTTTTT. The full variable domain, with the rest looked up from reference TRBV7-8 and TRBJ2-2, is GAGVSQSPRYKVAKRGQDVALRCDPISGHVSLFWYQQALGQGPEFLTYFQNEAQLDKSGLPSDRFFAERPEGSVSTLKIQRTQQEDSAVYLCASSLAEVTTGELFFGEGSRLTVL.

The chain couples TRBV7-8 to TRBJ1-4; D is ambiguous. This CDR3 region has 18 residues. Germline V gene sequence: CDR1 SGHVS, CDR2 FQNEAQ. V was shortened by 4 bases and J by 1 base, with 19 bases between the two germline ends. For the CDR3, the DNA is TGTGCCAGCAGCTGGCAACCGGGAACTCTAGGAACTAATGAAAAACTGTTTTTT. It is translated as CASSWQPGTLGTNEKLFF.

V gene TRBV10-3 combines with J gene TRBJ2-1, with 11 positions matching TRBD2. CDR3 length equals 20 residues. Per the germline V gene, CDR1 is ENHRY and CDR2 is SYGVKD. V was clipped by 2 bases and J by 4 bases; unmatched bases: 16. CDR3 in amino acids: CAISEPGGSGGGQGYNEQFF. CDR3 coding DNA: TGTGCCATCAGTGAGCCCGGAGGTAGCGGGGGGGGCCAGGGTTACAATGAGCAGTTCTTC.

V is TRBV5-4 and J is TRBJ2-5, with TRBD2 matching over 11 bases. This CDR3 region has 16 residues. V lost 0 bases to trimming and J lost 6 bases; unmatched junction nucleotides: 7. Germline CDR1 and CDR2: SGHNT and YYREEE (reference sequence). CDR3 region: CASSLELAGGTQTQYF. CDR3 sequence (DNA): TGTGCCAGCAGCTTGGAGCTAGCGGGAGGAACGCAGACCCAGTACTTC.

This clone was counted a single time. V gene TRBV5-1 combines with J gene TRBJ1-6; possible D gene TRBD1, 5 bases. Germline CDR1 SGHRS, CDR2 YFSETQ. Between the trimmed V and J ends, which lost 1 base and 9 bases, there was a span of 14 bases. The CDR3 is made up of 15 amino acids. CDR3 bases: TGCGCCAGCAGCTTGATGCAGGGTTCAAGTTCACCCCTCCACTTT. It translates to CASSLMQGSSSPLHF.

The chain employs TRBV11-2 and TRBJ1-3; D is perhaps TRBD1 (5 bases). Germline CDR1 SGHAT, CDR2 FQNNGV. The CDR3 spans 14 residues. V shed 0 bases and J shed 5 bases, with 8 bases lying between them. The CDR3: CASSLDVDRNTIYF. CDR3 bases: TGTGCCAGCAGCTTAGACGTGGACAGAAACACCATATATTTT.